Listed here are 7 T cell receptor beta chains from one sample, sequenced in a study of cytomegalovirus exposure and HLA in healthy donors. Only in-frame clones appear in the TCRdb table, and some are missing; sequencing was by immunoSEQ multiplex PCR. The table lists nearly 110,000 clones, about nine tenths of them singletons. Sequenced input: PBMCs. The origin of the receptors is a woman aged 18-29 years in good health and CMV-seropositive.

The V and J genes are TRBV9 and TRBJ1-3; 8 bases line up with TRBD1. CDR1 is SGDLS, CDR2 YYNGEE, per germline. V dropped 4 bases and J dropped 0; count of bases not matched to a gene: 9. The CDR3 has 17 residues. CDR3 loop: CASSPRTGTNSGNTIYF. Written as DNA, the CDR3 is TGTGCCAGCAGCCCGCGGACAGGGACAAACTCTGGAAACACCATATATTTT.

J is TRBJ2-2 and V is TRBV28, with D perhaps TRBD1 (7 bases). V was shortened by 3 bases and J by 5 bases, with 13 bases between the two germline ends. Germline V gives CDR1 MDHEN, CDR2 SYDVKM. This CDR3 is 15 amino acids long. In DNA form, the CDR3 reads TGTGCCAGCAGTTTGGAGGGGGCCGGGACCGGGGAGCTGTTTTTT. Translation: CASSLEGAGTGELFF.

This clone was picked up one time. The chain recombines TRBV6-1 with TRBJ1-2; maybe TRBD1 (6 bases). Germline V gene data show CDR1 as MNHNS and CDR2 as SASEGT. There are 12 residues in the CDR3. Trimming removed 6 bases at V and 7 bases at J, with 12 bases between. DNA of the CDR3: TGTGCCAGCAGAGAGGGGGTCGGTGGCTACACCTTC. Its translation is CASREGVGGYTF.

DNA for the CDR3: TGTGCCAGCAGTTACCAGGGTGGGGAGCAGTACTTC. Protein sequence: CASSYQGGEQYF. This rearrangement joins TRBV6-6 to TRBJ2-7, with TRBD1 as a possible D gene (5 bases). Per the germline V gene, CDR1 is MNHNY and CDR2 is SVGAGI (reference sequence). V lost 2 bases and J 7 bases, leaving 9 bases between the germline ends. CDR3 length: 12 residues.

The chain couples TRBV5-1 to TRBJ2-5, with 7 bases fitting TRBD2. The CDR3 runs 15 residues. Germline assignment: CDR1 SGHRS and CDR2 YFSETQ. With 0 bases clipped from V and 3 bases from J, the junction kept 5 bases outside the gene matches. CDR3 sequence (DNA): TGCGCCAGCAGCTTGGGGACTAGGTTTGAAGAGACCCAGTACTTC. Encoded protein: CASSLGTRFEETQYF.

This chain joins TRBV28 and TRBJ2-7; D is possibly TRBD2 (5 bases). The CDR3 consists of 16 residues. The V end lost 6 bases, the J end lost 4 bases, and 22 bases lay between the germline ends. Germline CDR1 reads MDHEN; CDR2 reads SYDVKM. The chain's CDR3 is CASRSPRGAERYEQYF. The CDR3 DNA reads as TGTGCCAGCAGGTCCCCGCGTGGCGCCGAGCGGTACGAGCAGTACTTC.

The chain recombines TRBV4-1 with TRBJ1-4; D is possibly TRBD1 (6 bases). The CDR3 sequence is 15 residues long. Trimming cost V 4 bases and J 4 bases, with 13 bases left between them. From germline, CDR1 is MGHRA and CDR2 YSYEKL. The CDR3 region is CASSLRDTDNEKLFF. The DNA for the CDR3 is TGCGCCAGCAGCCTCAGGGACACAGATAATGAAAAACTGTTTTTT.